This T cell receptor (beta chain) appears in the sequencing data of a study of shared clonotypes between healthy human individuals. Across the whole study: The donors, two women and three men, were aged 18 to 49. Study-level results: Despite large depth, rarefaction showed incomplete sorted-subset sequencing.

Some clones are missing from TCRdb's copy, which holds only in-frame ones; the method was immunoSEQ multiplex PCR. This table has approximately 2,000,000 clones, approximately 90% appearing once. This CDR3 is built from 17 residues. Germline CDR1 and CDR2: LNHNV and YYDKDF (reference sequence). V dropped 0 bases and J dropped 2 bases, with 14 bases sitting between them. Worth noting for this clone: The antigen remains undetermined.

Material for sequencing was naive CD4+ T cells from PBMCs. Sample subset: CD45RA+ positively selected. This sequence was found in a man between 18 and 29 years old in good health. Some clones in this sample may be carry-over from other donors' samples. The V and J genes are TRBV15 and TRBJ1-3; no definite D call. CDR3: CATSRDSRSLPGNTIYF. The DNA of the CDR3 is TGTGCCACCAGCAGAGATAGTAGGTCCTTACCTGGAAACACCATATATTTT.